One sample yielded the 19 T cell receptor beta chains listed below, sequenced in a study of neurological immune-mediated disorders. TCRdb independently ran MiXCR on the 5' RACE reads; one entry per CDR3 protein. The sample lists tens of thousands of distinct CDR3 sequences, over 8% occurring once. Time point here: longitudinal time-point 1 (baseline). Source material: PBMCs. These receptors were collected from a woman aged 40 to 50 in good health.

This clonotype was seen repeatedly, ten times or more. The J gene is TRBJ2-2, the V gene TRBV29-1; TRBD1 agrees at 10 bases. The CDR3 is 15 amino acids. V shed 7 bases and J 4 bases; nucleotides not matched to a gene: 9. The germline V gene encodes CDR1 SQVTM and CDR2 ANQGSEA. The DNA of the CDR3 is TGCAGCGCCCGGACAGGGGGGGAGTTCACCGGGGAGCTGTTTTTT. It is translated as CSARTGGEFTGELFF.

This clonotype occurred many times. This chain uses TRBV6-1 with TRBJ1-1; TRBD1 might be the D (6 bases). CDR1 and CDR2 from the germline V gene are MNHNS and SASEGT. V was pared by 9 bases and J by 6 bases, with 17 bases between. This CDR3 spans 13 amino acids. CDR3: CASSLSTGPEAFF. DNA for the CDR3: TGTGCCAGTTCCCTTTCGACAGGCCCTGAAGCTTTCTTT.

This clonotype has ten or more counts. One end of the junction does not line up with germline, which may come from a read error. The chain is built from TRBV7-2 and TRBJ1-2; possibly TRBD1 for D (5 bases). The CDR3 is 18 residues long. Germline lookup yields CDR1 SGHTA and CDR2 FQGNSA. The CDR3 nucleotides read TGTGCCAGCAGCCCCTATACGGGTGCAGGGCCAGGGTGGGATGGCCACACCTTC. As protein: CASSPYTGAGPGWDGHTF.

This clonotype showed up many times. This rearrangement joins TRBV7-8 to TRBJ1-6; 7 positions agree with TRBD1. With 4 bases clipped from V and 4 bases from J, the junction kept 10 bases outside the gene matches. The CDR3 has 17 residues. CDR1 is SGHVS and CDR2 is FQNEAQ in the germline V gene. The CDR3 sequence is CASSWGGQSLYNSPLHF. The CDR3 coding sequence is TGTGCCAGCAGCTGGGGGGGACAGTCTCTTTATAATTCACCCCTCCACTTT.

This clonotype was observed at least ten times. The chain has TRBV4-2 and TRBJ2-1; D gene uncertain. The CDR3 sequence is 12 residues long. The V gene lost 6 bases and the J gene lost 8 bases, with 11 bases spanning the gap. Per germline, CDR1 LGHNA and CDR2 YNFKEQ. The CDR3, as DNA: TGTGCCAGCAGTCGCCTAGGTGATGAGCAGTTCTTC. Translated, it gives CASSRLGDEQFF.

This clonotype has ten or more counts. The chain combines TRBV7-2 with TRBJ1-4; maybe TRBD1 (5 bases). CDR1 SGHTA and CDR2 FQGNSA come from the germline V gene. The CDR3 covers 16 residues. The ends were cut back, 5 bases at V and 1 base at J, with 14 bases in the middle. In nucleotides, the CDR3 is TGTGCCAGCAGCGCTCGGAGGGGTATAACTAATGAAAAACTGTTTTTT. Amino acid sequence: CASSARRGITNEKLFF.

Many counts were recorded for this clonotype. The chain uses TRBV6-5 and TRBJ1-1; D is unclear. Germline assignment: CDR1 MNHEY and CDR2 SVGAGI. V lost 4 bases and J lost 5, with 11 bases in between. The CDR3 length is 13 residues. The CDR3 loop is CASSWAPRTEAFF. The DNA of the CDR3 is TGTGCCAGCAGTTGGGCACCTCGAACTGAAGCTTTCTTT.

This clonotype was picked up many times. This chain uses TRBV7-2 with TRBJ2-2; D gene ambiguous. The V gene lost 1 base and the J gene lost 6 bases, with 9 bases spanning the gap. There are 14 residues in the CDR3. Germline V gives CDR1 SGHTA, CDR2 FQGNSA. The CDR3 coding sequence is TGTGCCAGCAGCTTAGACTATATTGCCGGGGAGCTGTTTTTT. Protein: CASSLDYIAGELFF.

Many counts were recorded for this clonotype. The chain joins TRBV5-6 to TRBJ2-4; 7 positions match TRBD1. The CDR3 spans 13 residues. Germline V gives CDR1 SGHDT, CDR2 YYEEEE. V shed 5 bases and J 6 bases; nucleotides not matched to a gene: 5. The CDR3 reads CASSLGTANIQYF. CDR3 coding DNA: TGTGCCAGCAGTCTCGGGACAGCAAACATTCAGTACTTC. The entire variable domain, with the rest obtained from reference TRBV5-6 and TRBJ2-4, is as follows: DAGVTQSPTHLIKTRGQQVTLRCSPKSGHDTVSWYQQALGQGPQFIFQYYEEEERQRGNFPDRFSGHQFPNYSSELNVNALLLGDSALYLCASSLGTANIQYFGAGTRLSVL.

This clonotype came up many times. The J gene is TRBJ2-1, the V gene TRBV11-2, with D perhaps assigned TRBD1 or TRBD2 (5 bases each). Germline assignment: CDR1 SGHAT and CDR2 FQNNGV. Deletions cut 1 base from V and 3 bases from J, with 13 bases between. The CDR3 totals 16 residues. The CDR3 region has the DNA TGTGCCAGCAGCTTAGCTTCAGGGACCGACTACAATGAGCAGTTCTTC. Its translation is CASSLASGTDYNEQFF. Complete variable domain (other parts from reference TRBV11-2 and TRBJ2-1): EAGVAQSPRYKIIEKRQSVAFWCNPISGHATLYWYQQILGQGPKLLIQFQNNGVVDDSQLPKDRFSAERLKGVDSTLKIQPAKLEDSAVYLCASSLASGTDYNEQFFGPGTRLTVL.

This clonotype was picked up many times. V usage is TRBV6-5 and J usage is TRBJ1-4, with 8 bases aligning to TRBD1. The CDR3 length is 16 residues. Germline V gene sequence: CDR1 MNHEY, CDR2 SVGAGI. V lost 5 bases and J lost 3; bases outside the gene matches: 8. The CDR3 DNA sequence: TGTGCCAGCAGTGCTAACCAGGGGGCGGCTAATGAAAAACTGTTTTTT. Its protein is CASSANQGAANEKLFF.

The sample holds many counts of this clonotype. The rearrangement uses TRBV5-5 and TRBJ1-1; D is unresolved. The CDR3 contains 12 residues. V was pared by 4 bases and J by 5 bases, with 9 bases between. Looked up from germline, CDR1 is SGHKS and CDR2 is YYEKEE (reference sequence). The CDR3 bases are TGTGCCAGCAGCGGAAGGGTGACTGAAGCTTTCTTT. Translating gives CASSGRVTEAFF.

This clonotype was seen ten or more times. The chain carries TRBV5-5 and TRBJ2-2; 9 positions match TRBD2. The V and J ends lost 0 bases and 4 bases, in that order; junction bases with no gene match: 19. CDR1 is SGHKS, CDR2 YYEKEE, per germline (reference sequence). The CDR3 has 21 residues. This CDR3 is CASSLVHSPLAGEDSTGELFF. CDR3 nucleotide sequence: TGTGCCAGCAGCTTGGTCCACAGCCCCTTAGCGGGAGAAGATAGCACCGGGGAGCTGTTTTTT.

This clonotype was observed many times. The V gene is TRBV2, the J gene TRBJ2-3, with 7 bases aligning to TRBD2. V lost 6 bases and J lost 3; bases outside the gene matches: 6. Germline V CDR1 and CDR2: SNHLY, FYNNEI. The CDR3 loop spans 14 amino acids. The CDR3 loop reads CASRRREMTDTQYF. CDR3 nucleotides: TGTGCCAGCAGAAGGCGGGAGATGACAGATACGCAGTATTTT.

This clonotype came up many times. The V call is TRBV6-5, the J call TRBJ2-1, with 11 bases fitting TRBD2. From germline, CDR1 is MNHEY and CDR2 SVGAGI. This CDR3 spans 15 amino acids. The V gene end was trimmed by 6 bases and the J gene end by 7 bases; junction bases not matched to a gene: 8. The CDR3 region has the DNA TGTGCCAGCAGGACTGGGACTAGCGGACGGAATGAGCAGTTCTTC. It translates to CASRTGTSGRNEQFF.

This clonotype has a count of ten or more. The V and J genes are TRBV20-1 and TRBJ2-3, with 7 bases fitting TRBD2. From germline, CDR1 is DFQATT and CDR2 SNEGSKA (reference sequence). The CDR3 has 13 residues. The V and J ends lost 5 bases and 4 bases, in that order; junction bases with no gene match: 6. The CDR3 is CSAGAGVPDTQYF. The CDR3 DNA reads TGCAGTGCTGGGGCGGGAGTACCAGATACGCAGTATTTT.

This clonotype was recorded many times. The chain carries TRBV5-1 and TRBJ2-1, with TRBD2 identical over 12 bases. Unmatched junction bases numbered 7, after V lost 4 bases and J lost 5 bases. The CDR3 extends over 16 amino acids. The germline V gene encodes CDR1 SGHRS and CDR2 YFSETQ. The CDR3: CASSLLAGGTHNEQFF. In DNA form, the CDR3 reads TGCGCCAGCAGCCTACTAGCGGGGGGAACTCACAATGAGCAGTTCTTC.

V usage is TRBV7-9 and J usage is TRBJ2-3; D call uncertain. The CDR3 covers 12 residues. Germline V gene data show CDR1 as SEHNR and CDR2 as FQNEAQ (reference sequence). V was cut by 3 bases and J by 2 bases, with 3 bases left in between. DNA for the CDR3: TGTGCCAGCAGCTTGATCACAGATACGCAGTATTTT. Translation gives CASSLITDTQYF.

This clonotype was seen repeatedly, ten times or more. The V and J genes are TRBV5-1 and TRBJ2-1, with 8 positions matching TRBD2. Germline CDR1 reads SGHRS; CDR2 reads YFSETQ. The trim removed 0 bases at V and 9 bases at J, leaving 8 bases unmatched. This CDR3 has 15 amino acids. The CDR3 DNA sequence: TGCGCCAGCAGCTTGGACCCGGGACTAGTTAGTGAGCAGTTCTTC. This encodes CASSLDPGLVSEQFF.